Each of the 7 T cell receptor beta chains below was sequenced from the same sample in a study of post-analysis software for immune sequencing data. Study-wide results and caveats: Four to six TRBV segments were more frequent in patients than controls; TRBV5-6, TRBV5-1 and TRBV20-1 belonged to this group.

TCR beta libraries were prepared from cDNA with unique molecular identifiers. MiXCR, run by TCRdb on the PCR reads, gives a single entry per CDR3 protein. In the table there are some 690,000 distinct CDR3 sequences, 30% of which are singletons. What these receptors recognize is not known. The sequencing input was blood. These receptors all stem from a girl between 5 and 17 years old with multiple sclerosis.

The table lists this clonotype with a few counts. V gene TRBV4-1 combines with J gene TRBJ1-5; 9 nucleotides align to TRBD1. The CDR3 sequence is 14 residues long. Germline V gives CDR1 MGHRA, CDR2 YSYEKL. The V and J ends lost 8 bases and 4 bases, in that order; junction bases with no gene match: 6. The CDR3 nucleotides read TGCGCCAGCGCCGGGACAGGGTCAAATCAGCCCCAGCATTTT. Amino acids: CASAGTGSNQPQHF.

The J gene is TRBJ1-2, the V gene TRBV9, with D unclear. Trimming took off 4 bases at V and 0 bases at J, with 22 bases between the two ends. Germline assignment: CDR1 SGDLS and CDR2 YYNGEE. The CDR3 consists of 18 residues. The CDR3 DNA follows: TGTGCCAGCAGCTCTCAATCTGGAGTCGGAAGAGCTAACTATGGCTACACCTTC. This codes for CASSSQSGVGRANYGYTF.

This rearrangement joins TRBV11-2 to TRBJ1-2; TRBD1 might be the D (6 bases). There are 15 residues in the CDR3. Per the germline V gene, CDR1 is SGHAT and CDR2 is FQNNGV. V lost 5 bases and J lost 4, with 17 bases in between. The CDR3 spells CASSLNRASSYGYTF. CDR3 nucleotide sequence: TGTGCCAGCAGCCTTAACAGGGCTTCTAGCTATGGCTACACCTTC.

This clonotype was counted only a few times. V gene TRBV7-2 combines with J gene TRBJ2-5, with D uncertain. This CDR3 has 13 amino acids. Trimming removed 3 bases from V and 1 base from J, with 6 bases in between. Germline CDR1 SGHTA, CDR2 FQGNSA. The CDR3 loop is CASSFDPQETQYF. CDR3 in DNA: TGTGCCAGCAGCTTTGATCCCCAAGAGACCCAGTACTTC.

This clonotype occurred many times. The gene calls are TRBV7-2 and TRBJ2-5, with a tentative D call TRBD2 (7 bases). This CDR3 has 18 amino acids. Looked up from germline, CDR1 is SGHTA and CDR2 is FQGNSA. Trimming stripped 5 bases from V and 0 bases from J, with 22 bases between. CDR3 nucleotides: TGTGCCAGCAGCCGAGCCCCGGGGGGCCTCCTCCACCAAGAGACCCAGTACTTC. This codes for CASSRAPGGLLHQETQYF.

This clonotype was seen a few times. The chain couples TRBV10-3 to TRBJ2-3; the match to TRBD1 covers 11 bases. Germline-derived CDR1 and CDR2 are ENHRY and SYGVKD. Losses at the gene ends were 6 bases for V and 0 bases for J; bases not matched to a gene: 5. This CDR3 contains 16 residues. CDR3: CAISGQGAFSTDTQYF. The CDR3 bases are TGTGCCATCAGCGGACAGGGGGCGTTCAGCACAGATACGCAGTATTTT.

The chain joins TRBV7-9 to TRBJ2-3; 7 bases align to TRBD2. The CDR3 consists of 14 residues. CDR1 is SEHNR, CDR2 FQNEAQ, per germline (reference sequence). V shed 8 bases and J 4 bases; nucleotides not matched to a gene: 9. In DNA form, the CDR3 reads TGTGCCAGCGTTCCGGGGGGAGGCGCAGATACGCAGTATTTT. Protein sequence: CASVPGGGADTQYF.